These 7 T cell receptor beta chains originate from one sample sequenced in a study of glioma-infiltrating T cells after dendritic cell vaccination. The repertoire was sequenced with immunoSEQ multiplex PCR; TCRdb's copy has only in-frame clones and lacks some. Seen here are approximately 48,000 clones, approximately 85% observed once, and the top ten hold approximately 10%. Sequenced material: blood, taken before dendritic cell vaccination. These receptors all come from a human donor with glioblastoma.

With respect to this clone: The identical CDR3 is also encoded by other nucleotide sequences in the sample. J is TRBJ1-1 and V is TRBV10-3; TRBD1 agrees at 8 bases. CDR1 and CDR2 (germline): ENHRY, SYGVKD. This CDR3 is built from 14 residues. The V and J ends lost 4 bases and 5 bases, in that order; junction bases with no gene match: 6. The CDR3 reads CAISVKTGDTEAFF. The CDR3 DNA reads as TGTGCCATCAGTGTGAAGACAGGGGATACTGAAGCTTTCTTT.

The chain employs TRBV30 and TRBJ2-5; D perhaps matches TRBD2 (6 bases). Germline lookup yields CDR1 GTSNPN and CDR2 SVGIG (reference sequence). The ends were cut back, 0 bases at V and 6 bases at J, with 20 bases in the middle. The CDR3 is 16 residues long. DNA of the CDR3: TGTGCCTGGAGTGTACTCGGCGGGACGGTCATGAAGACCCAGTACTTC. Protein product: CAWSVLGGTVMKTQYF.

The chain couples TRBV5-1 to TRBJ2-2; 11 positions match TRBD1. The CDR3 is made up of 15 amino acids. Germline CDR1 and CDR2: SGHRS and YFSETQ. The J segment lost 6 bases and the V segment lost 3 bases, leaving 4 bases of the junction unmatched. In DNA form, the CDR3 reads TGCGCCAGCAGCTCCAGGACAGGGGGCCCCGGGGAGCTGTTTTTT. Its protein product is CASSSRTGGPGELFF.

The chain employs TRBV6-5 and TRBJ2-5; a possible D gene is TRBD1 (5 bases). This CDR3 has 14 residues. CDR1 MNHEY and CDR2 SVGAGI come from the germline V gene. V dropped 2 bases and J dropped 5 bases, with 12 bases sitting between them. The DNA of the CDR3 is TGTGCCAGCAGTTACACCCAGGGTCCGGAGACCCAGTACTTC. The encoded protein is CASSYTQGPETQYF.

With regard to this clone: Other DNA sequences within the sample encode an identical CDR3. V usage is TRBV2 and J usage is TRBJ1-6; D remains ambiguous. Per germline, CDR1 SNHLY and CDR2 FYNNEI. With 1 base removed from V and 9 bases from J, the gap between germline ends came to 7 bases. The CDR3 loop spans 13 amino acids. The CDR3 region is CASSEGAFSPLHF. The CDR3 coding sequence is TGTGCCAGCAGTGAAGGGGCCTTTTCACCCCTCCACTTT.

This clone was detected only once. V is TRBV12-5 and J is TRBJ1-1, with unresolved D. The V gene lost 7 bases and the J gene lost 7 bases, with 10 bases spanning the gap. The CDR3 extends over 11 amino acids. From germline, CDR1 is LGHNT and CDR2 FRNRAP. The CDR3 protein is CASEIRDEAFF. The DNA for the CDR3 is TGTGCTAGTGAGATTCGGGATGAAGCTTTCTTT.

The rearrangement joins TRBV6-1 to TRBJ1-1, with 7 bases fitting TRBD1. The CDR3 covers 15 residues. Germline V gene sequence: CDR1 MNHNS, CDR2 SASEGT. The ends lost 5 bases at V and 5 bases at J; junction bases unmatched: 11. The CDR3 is CASSPDRKFLTEAFF. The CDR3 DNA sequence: TGTGCCAGCAGTCCGGACAGGAAGTTCCTTACTGAAGCTTTCTTT.